This is a list of T cell receptor beta chains from one sample in a study of Graves' ophthalmopathy and Graves' hyperthyroidism. TCRdb redid the calling of the multiplex PCR reads with MiXCR, one entry per CDR3 protein. Of 400,000 to 500,000 distinct CDR3 sequences in the sample, 21% were seen once. Sequencing was carried out using peripheral blood. The receptors stem from a woman aged 18-30 years with stable Graves' hyperthyroidism. Both conserved end residues are part of each CDR3.

TRBV4-1	TRBJ2-4	CASSQLRAGLLAKNIQYF
TRBV24-1	TRBJ2-1	CATSDPGLALNEQFF
TRBV6-1	TRBJ2-6	CASSGRTGLHFSGANVLTF
TRBV11-2	TRBJ1-1	CASSLGARQMNTEAFF
TRBV28	TRBJ2-7	CASSSLTRDEQYF
TRBV6-2/TRBV6-3	TRBJ2-7	CASSSRALAGSYEQYF
TRBV29-1	TRBJ2-7	CSVEAGQGWAEQYF
TRBV28	TRBJ1-2	CASSEPGQGRGYGYTF
TRBV11-2	TRBJ1-6	CASSFHDRAKSPLHF
TRBV19	TRBJ1-1	CASSITTQEAGVEGFF
TRBV2	TRBJ1-6	CASIPTRANSPLHF
TRBV5-5	TRBJ2-2	CASSLWDSTGELFF
TRBV4-1	TRBJ1-1	CASSRAVNTEAFF
TRBV6-5	TRBJ2-7	CASSYSTLSSYEQYF
TRBV12-3/TRBV12-4	TRBJ2-7	CASTTRVNEQYF
TRBV27	TRBJ2-7	CASSKGGATGEQYF
TRBV5-1	TRBJ2-5	CASSSTGLQETQYF
TRBV6-1	TRBJ2-5	CASTKGLAGGPDGETQYF
TRBV4-2	TRBJ1-1	CASSRAGTGSTEAFF
TRBV11-2	TRBJ1-6	CASSSSGTGEGSPLHF
TRBV7-8	TRBJ2-5	CASSPWTGGSKETQYF
TRBV7-9	TRBJ2-7	CASSLASYYEQYF
TRBV6-1	TRBJ1-1	CASSEDWDRGDTEAFF
TRBV7-2	TRBJ2-2	CASSSAGAPRELFF
TRBV6-2/TRBV6-3	TRBJ1-2	CASNNGFENYGYTF
TRBV10-3	TRBJ2-4	CAISESGTSATKNIQYF
TRBV6-1	TRBJ1-2	CASSRDAAEGYTF
TRBV6-1	TRBJ1-6	CASSDTADNSPLHF
TRBV19	TRBJ2-7	CASSSRGTLNEQYF
TRBV15	TRBJ1-5	CATSPRRRGRNQPQHF
TRBV5-1	TRBJ2-5	CASSQTSGYQVETQYF
TRBV5-1	TRBJ1-2	CASSLSGANGYTF
TRBV18	TRBJ1-1	CASSLYRAKGTEAFF
TRBV7-2	TRBJ1-1	CASSPTLSWIESEAFF
TRBV24-1	TRBJ1-5	CATSDLGPNQPQHF
TRBV12-3/TRBV12-4	TRBJ1-2	CASRWGGYGYTF
TRBV7-2	TRBJ2-5	CASSIRWAPGTQETQYF
TRBV2	TRBJ2-2	CASRVTSGTTGELFF
TRBV20-1	TRBJ2-7	CSARDAGTSGSSYEQYF
TRBV30	TRBJ2-2	CAWGTGLPNTGELFF
TRBV6-1	TRBJ1-5	CASLARATYSNQPQHF
TRBV20-1	TRBJ1-2	CSANGAGYTF
TRBV6-5	TRBJ2-7	CASSRGQEYEQYF
TRBV6-2/TRBV6-3	TRBJ1-5	CASSYGENQPQHF
TRBV5-1	TRBJ2-2	CASSSGQGFAGELFF
TRBV5-6	TRBJ2-5	CASSPRAGVSQETQYF
TRBV7-2	TRBJ1-6	CASSKDNNSPLHF
TRBV7-3	TRBJ2-2	CASSPPGGERTGELFF
TRBV5-1	TRBJ2-7	CASSFAGTPYEQYF
TRBV12-3/TRBV12-4	TRBJ2-5	CASSTTGWETQYF
TRBV30	TRBJ1-1	CAWSMVDLNTEAFF
TRBV6-5	TRBJ1-1	CASSYSALGGSTEAFF
TRBV12-3/TRBV12-4	TRBJ2-7	CASSPDSPTSSYEQYF
TRBV7-9	TRBJ2-7	CASSHALAPYEQYF
TRBV20-1	TRBJ2-7	CSARVFGRALSYEQYF
TRBV7-2	TRBJ1-2	CASSLGGRDRGGYTF
TRBV25-1	TRBJ1-3	CASSEATGKNTIYF
TRBV5-1	TRBJ2-7	CASSLGVSGPSYEQYF
TRBV7-8	TRBJ2-2	CASRSQGVGGELFF
TRBV28	TRBJ1-2	CASSLPHYGYTF